This TCR delta chain was profiled in a study of γδ T cells in repeated Plasmodium falciparum infection. Study summary: Timepoints: baseline, immediately before selected infections, and 21 days after every infection.

Each sorted gammadelta sample had TRG and TRD chains sequenced. TCRdb re-called clones from the multiplex PCR reads using CATT. This sample has 93,000 or so delta-chain clones, with 0.9% to 1% found just once. This clone appeared a few times. The TCRdb protein, from a much larger clone, departs from this DNA's translation at residue 13, likely by read error; the protein shown derives from the DNA. The sequenced sample consisted of gamma-delta T cells from blood. The clonotype originates from a pool of human donors (malaria-infected and uninfected, not separated).

This chain's CDR3 is CACDPSHSRPGGGNKLIF. DNA of the CDR3: TGTGCCTGTGACCCTTCTCATTCCCGACCGGGTGGCGGTAATAAACTCATCTTT. The V gene is TRDV2, the J gene TRDJ1, with D tentatively TRDD2 (5 bases). This CDR3 is built from 18 residues. CDR1 is GEAIGNYY, CDR2 EKD, per germline. The V gene lost 3 bases and the J gene lost 6 bases, with 28 bases spanning the gap.